This T cell receptor (beta chain) was retrieved from a study of cytomegalovirus exposure and HLA in healthy donors. There are 13 residues in the CDR3. With 8 bases clipped from V and 6 bases from J, the junction kept 9 bases outside the gene matches. Germline CDR1 is LNHNV and CDR2 is YYDKDF (reference sequence). Study-wide points: A later analysis linked a missense variant in DCLRE1C to the trimming of TCR beta V and J genes. Most observed TCR sequences were rare, whereas some public TCRs were detected in many donors. The majority of CMV-associated TCR beta chains were reported as apparently HLA-restricted in a later analysis. Several V segments, TRBV6-2 and TRBV6-3 among them, could not be told apart and were dropped.

On this clone itself: Its antigen is currently unknown.

Amplification used 60 Vbeta primers and 13 Jbeta primers. TCRdb's table, derived via immunoSEQ multiplex PCR, lists solely in-frame clones and lacks some. This table has approximately 65,000 clones, 55% to 75% appearing once. Source material: PBMCs. This rearrangement joins TRBV15 to TRBJ1-1; TRBD1 matches at 7 bases. This sequence was found in a man aged 35 to 55 in good health and CMV-seropositive. The CDR3 sequence is CATHDRVYAEAFF. The CDR3 DNA sequence: TGTGCCACCCACGACAGGGTTTACGCTGAAGCTTTCTTT.